Shown below are 10 T cell receptor beta chains from a single sample sequenced in a study of T-cell reconstitution after alpha-beta-depleted transplantation in children. Unique molecular identifiers were built into the TCRbeta library. TCRdb processed the PCR reads anew with MiXCR; each CDR3 protein has one entry. The sample gives some 500,000 distinct CDR3 sequences, approximately 32% of which show up once; under 3% is in the top ten. This specimen was PBMCs from the stem cell graft donor, taken from the stem cell graft. These receptors all stem from a human donor who donated a stem cell graft to a child with aplastic anemia.

The table lists this clonotype with a few counts. The chain couples TRBV12-3 or TRBV12-4 to TRBJ1-5; a weak D match, TRBD1 (6 bases). V dropped 6 bases and J dropped 7 bases, with 19 bases sitting between them. The CDR3 sequence is 15 residues long. This CDR3 is CASSGQGIIGQPQHF. The CDR3 DNA reads as TGTGCCAGCAGCGGTCAGGGGATCATAGGGCAGCCCCAGCATTTT.

This clonotype came up once. This chain uses TRBV3-1 with TRBJ1-1, with 9 bases lining up with TRBD1. The CDR3 consists of 15 residues. Germline V gene lookup returns CDR1 LGHDT and CDR2 YNNKEL (reference sequence). The V segment lost 7 bases and the J segment 3 bases; nucleotides outside the gene matches: 9. The CDR3 region is CASTTTGGGYTEAFF. The CDR3 region has the DNA TGTGCCAGCACCACGACAGGGGGGGGTTACACTGAAGCTTTCTTT.

The chain uses TRBV12-3 or TRBV12-4 and TRBJ2-3, with TRBD1 as a possible D gene (5 bases). The ends were cut back, 5 bases at V and 6 bases at J, with 12 bases in the middle. The CDR3 contains 13 residues. CDR3 region: CASSPFRADTQYF. The CDR3 nucleotides are TGTGCCAGCAGTCCCTTCAGGGCCGATACGCAGTATTTT.

This rearrangement joins TRBV4-3 to TRBJ2-7; D is perhaps TRBD2 (6 bases). Between the trimmed V and J ends, which lost 3 bases and 8 bases, there was a span of 14 bases. The germline gives CDR1 LGHNA, CDR2 YSLEER. This CDR3 has 13 residues. CDR3 DNA: TGCGCCAGCAGCCACTTATCGGAGGGAAAGCAGTACTTC. It codes for CASSHLSEGKQYF.

This clonotype was seen a few times. The J gene is TRBJ1-6, the V gene TRBV20-1; 7 bases map to TRBD1. Germline V gene data show CDR1 as DFQATT and CDR2 as SNEGSKA (reference sequence). V shed 5 bases, J shed 10 bases, and the junction held 8 bases outside the gene matches. The CDR3 runs to 13 residues. DNA of the CDR3: TGCAGTGCTTCGGGACAGCCCCAATCACCCCTCCACTTT. Translated: CSASGQPQSPLHF.

J is TRBJ1-1 and V is TRBV29-1, with TRBD1 identical over 10 bases. Looked up from germline, CDR1 is SQVTM and CDR2 is ANQGSEA. The CDR3 has 14 residues. J was trimmed by 5 bases and V by 6 bases; bases with no gene match: 9. CDR3 in DNA: TGCAGCGTCGACGTTGGACAGGGGGTGACTGAAGCTTTCTTT. Translating gives CSVDVGQGVTEAFF.

The rearrangement joins TRBV12-3 or TRBV12-4 to TRBJ2-1; D is unclear. Trimming shortened V by 6 bases and J by 2 bases, and 8 bases separated the two germline ends. This CDR3 contains 13 residues. For the CDR3, the DNA is TGTGCCAGCAGGACGACAACCTACAATGAGCAGTTCTTC. Translation gives CASRTTTYNEQFF.

The V and J genes are TRBV18 and TRBJ1-6, with D hard to call. Trimming took off 5 bases at V and 4 bases at J, with 21 bases between the two ends. The CDR3 consists of 18 residues. Germline values: CDR1 KGHSH, CDR2 LQKENI. DNA of the CDR3: TGTGCCAGCTCATTTATTCAAGTCGGCAAGGGATATAATTCACCCCTCCACTTT. It is translated as CASSFIQVGKGYNSPLHF.

This clonotype was recorded many times. The chain uses TRBV7-2 and TRBJ2-3; D may be TRBD2 (5 bases). This CDR3 comprises 13 residues. The germline V and J ends were trimmed by 3 bases and 1 base, with 5 bases remaining between them. Per the germline V gene, CDR1 is SGHTA and CDR2 is FQGNSA. The CDR3 reads CASSFGGTDTQYF. CDR3 sequence (DNA): TGTGCCAGCAGCTTCGGGGGCACAGATACGCAGTATTTT.

There are a few counts of this clonotype. The chain combines TRBV7-8 with TRBJ2-1; 7 bases match TRBD1. CDR3 length: 14 residues. Trimming took 5 bases from V and 5 from J; bases not matched to a gene: 6. Germline-derived CDR1 and CDR2 are SGHVS and FQNEAQ. The CDR3 region has the DNA TGTGCCAGCAGCGCCGGGACAGCCCACAATGAGCAGTTCTTC. Protein sequence: CASSAGTAHNEQFF.